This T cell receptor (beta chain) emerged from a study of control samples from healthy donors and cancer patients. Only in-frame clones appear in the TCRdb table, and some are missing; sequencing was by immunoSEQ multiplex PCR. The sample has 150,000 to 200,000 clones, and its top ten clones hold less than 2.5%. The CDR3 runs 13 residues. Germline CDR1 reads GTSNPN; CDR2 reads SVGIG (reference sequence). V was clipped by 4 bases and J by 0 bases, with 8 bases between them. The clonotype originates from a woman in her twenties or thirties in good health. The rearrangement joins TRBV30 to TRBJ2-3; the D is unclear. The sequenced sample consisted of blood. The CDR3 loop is CAWTRDSTDTQYF. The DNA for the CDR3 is TGTGCCTGGACCCGAGACAGCACAGATACGCAGTATTTT.